The source of this T cell receptor beta chain is a study of identical twins. CDR1 is SGHAT, CDR2 FQDESV, per germline (reference sequence). The CDR3 consists of 21 residues. The trim removed 3 bases at V and 0 bases at J, leaving 18 bases unmatched. Findings of the study overall: Abundant beta clonotypes from cord blood had fewer insertions, unlike memory repertoires, which showed none. Shared out-of-frame alpha sequences (those common to twins) showed excess low generation probability. Interpretation of the results relied on cross-sectional statistical analysis and not on following the same donors.

Comments on this clonotype: What it binds is not known.

Template switching added a universal primer binding site, and final cDNA carried unique molecular identifiers. TCRdb fed the 5' RACE reads into MiXCR, producing one record per CDR3 protein. This table holds some 240,000 distinct CDR3 sequences, about 8.9% found once. These data also formed part of another study, on yellow fever vaccine responses in identical twins.

Material for sequencing was CD8+ T cells sorted from blood. The receptor was isolated from a woman younger than 30 in good health. This chain connects TRBV11-1 to TRBJ2-1; 9 nucleotides align to TRBD1. For the CDR3, the DNA is TGTGCCAGCAGCTTTTTCGGGTGGAGGACAGGGGAAAAAAGCTCCTACAATGAGCAGTTCTTC. Residues: CASSFFGWRTGEKSSYNEQFF.